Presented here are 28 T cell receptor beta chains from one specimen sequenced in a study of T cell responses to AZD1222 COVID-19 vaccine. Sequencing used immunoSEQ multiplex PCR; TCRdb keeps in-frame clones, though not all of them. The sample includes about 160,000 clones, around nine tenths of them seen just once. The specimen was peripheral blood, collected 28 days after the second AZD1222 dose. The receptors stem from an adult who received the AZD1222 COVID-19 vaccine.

This chain's CDR3 is CASSGSGGGETQYF. The CDR3 bases are TGCGCCAGCAGTGGTAGCGGGGGGGGAGAGACCCAGTACTTC. The chain has TRBV5-1 and TRBJ2-5, with 11 bases that match TRBD2. This CDR3 comprises 14 residues. Germline trimming cut 5 bases from V and 4 bases from J; bases unmatched to any gene: 4. The germline CDR1 and CDR2 sequences are SGHRS and YFSETQ.

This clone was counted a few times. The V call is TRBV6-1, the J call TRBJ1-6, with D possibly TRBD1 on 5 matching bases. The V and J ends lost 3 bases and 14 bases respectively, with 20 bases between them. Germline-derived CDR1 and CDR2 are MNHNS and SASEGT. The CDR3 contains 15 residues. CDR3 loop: CASSEDRGAADTLHF. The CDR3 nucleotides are TGTGCCAGCAGTGAGGATCGAGGGGCCGCTGACACCCTCCACTTT.

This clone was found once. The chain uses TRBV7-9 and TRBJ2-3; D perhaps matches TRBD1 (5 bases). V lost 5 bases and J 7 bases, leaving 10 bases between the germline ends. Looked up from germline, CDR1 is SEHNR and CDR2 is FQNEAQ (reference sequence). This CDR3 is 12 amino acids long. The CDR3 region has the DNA TGTGCCAGCAGCATAGGGGTGAATACGCAGTATTTT. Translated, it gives CASSIGVNTQYF.

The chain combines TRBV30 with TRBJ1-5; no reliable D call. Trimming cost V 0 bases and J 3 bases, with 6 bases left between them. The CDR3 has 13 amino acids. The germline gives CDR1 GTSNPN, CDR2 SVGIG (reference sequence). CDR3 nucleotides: TGTGCCTGGAGTGTAGGGTACAATCAGCCCCAGCATTTT. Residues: CAWSVGYNQPQHF.

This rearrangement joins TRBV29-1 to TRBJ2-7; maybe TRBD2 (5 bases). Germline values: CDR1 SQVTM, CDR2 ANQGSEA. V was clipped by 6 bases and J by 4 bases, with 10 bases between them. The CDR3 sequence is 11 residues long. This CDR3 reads CSVVTTYEQYF. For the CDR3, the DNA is TGCAGCGTCGTGACTACATACGAGCAGTACTTC.

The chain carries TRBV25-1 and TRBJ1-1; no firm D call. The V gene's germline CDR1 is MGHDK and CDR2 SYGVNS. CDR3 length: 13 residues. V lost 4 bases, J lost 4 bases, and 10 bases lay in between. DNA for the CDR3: TGTGCCAGCAGTGTGAACTGGGCCACTGAAGCTTTCTTT. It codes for CASSVNWATEAFF.

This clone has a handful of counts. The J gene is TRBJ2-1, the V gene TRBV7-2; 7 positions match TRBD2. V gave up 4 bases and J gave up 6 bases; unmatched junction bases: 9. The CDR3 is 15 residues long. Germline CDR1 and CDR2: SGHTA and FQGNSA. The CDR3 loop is CASSWRTSFGNEQFF. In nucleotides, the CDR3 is TGTGCCAGCAGCTGGAGGACTAGTTTTGGCAATGAGCAGTTCTTC.

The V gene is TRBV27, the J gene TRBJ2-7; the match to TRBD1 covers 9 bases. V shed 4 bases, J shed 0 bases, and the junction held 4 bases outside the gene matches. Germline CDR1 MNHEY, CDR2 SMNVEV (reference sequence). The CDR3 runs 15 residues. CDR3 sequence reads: CASSWGTGPSYEQYF. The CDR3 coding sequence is TGTGCCAGCAGTTGGGGGACAGGGCCCTCCTACGAGCAGTACTTC.

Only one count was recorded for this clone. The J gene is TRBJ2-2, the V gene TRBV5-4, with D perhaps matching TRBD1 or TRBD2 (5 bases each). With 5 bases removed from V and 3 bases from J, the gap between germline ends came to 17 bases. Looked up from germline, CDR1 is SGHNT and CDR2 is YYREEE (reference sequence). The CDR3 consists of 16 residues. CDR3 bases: TGTGCCAGCAGGCTCGGGGCAGGGCGCCACACCGGGGAGCTGTTTTTT. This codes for CASRLGAGRHTGELFF.

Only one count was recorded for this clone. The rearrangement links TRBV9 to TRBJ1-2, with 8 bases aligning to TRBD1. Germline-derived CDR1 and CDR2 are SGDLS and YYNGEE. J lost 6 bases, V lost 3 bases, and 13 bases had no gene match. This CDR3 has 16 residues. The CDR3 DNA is TGTGCCAGCAGCGGACGACAGGGGACCGGGTTCGATGGCTACACCTTC. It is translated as CASSGRQGTGFDGYTF. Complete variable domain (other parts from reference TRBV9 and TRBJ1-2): DSGVTQTPKHLITATGQRVTLRCSPRSGDLSVYWYQQSLDQGLQFLIQYYNGEERAKGNILERFSAQQFPDLHSELNLSSLELGDSALYFCASSGRQGTGFDGYTFGSGTRLTVV.

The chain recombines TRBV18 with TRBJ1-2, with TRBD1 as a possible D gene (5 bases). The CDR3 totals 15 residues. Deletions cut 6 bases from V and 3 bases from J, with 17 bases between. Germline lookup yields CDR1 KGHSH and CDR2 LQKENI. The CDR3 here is CASSQEAGAHYGYTF. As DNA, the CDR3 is TGTGCCAGCTCCCAAGAGGCCGGGGCACACTATGGCTACACCTTC.

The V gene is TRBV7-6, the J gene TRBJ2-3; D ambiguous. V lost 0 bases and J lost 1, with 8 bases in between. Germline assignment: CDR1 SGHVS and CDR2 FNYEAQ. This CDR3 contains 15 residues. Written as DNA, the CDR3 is TGTGCCAGCAGCTTAGCGGTCGGACGCACAGATACGCAGTATTTT. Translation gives CASSLAVGRTDTQYF.

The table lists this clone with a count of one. The CDR3 DNA sequence: TGTGCCAGCACCGATCAGAACACTGAAGCTTTCTTT. Translated, it gives CASTDQNTEAFF. The chain has TRBV28 and TRBJ1-1; D unclear. V was trimmed by 7 bases and J by 1 base, leaving 7 bases between them. The CDR3 is 12 amino acids. CDR1 is MDHEN and CDR2 is SYDVKM in the germline V gene.

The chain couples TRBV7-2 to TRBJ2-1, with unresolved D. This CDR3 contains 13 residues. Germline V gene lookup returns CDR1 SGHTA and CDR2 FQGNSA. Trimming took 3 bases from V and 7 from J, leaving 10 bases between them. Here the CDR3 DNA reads TGTGCCAGCAGCTTCCCGCCTCTAAATGAGCAGTTCTTC. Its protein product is CASSFPPLNEQFF.

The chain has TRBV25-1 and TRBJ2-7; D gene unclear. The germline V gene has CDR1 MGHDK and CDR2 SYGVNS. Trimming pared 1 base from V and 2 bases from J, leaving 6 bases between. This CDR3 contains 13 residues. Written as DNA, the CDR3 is TGTGCCAGCAGTGAATCCCCAACCTACGAGCAGTACTTC. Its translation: CASSESPTYEQYF.

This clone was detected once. The CDR3 sequence: CASSLGGGVVESPLHF. The CDR3 nucleotides are TGCGCCAGCAGCTTGGGCGGAGGGGTCGTAGAATCACCCCTCCACTTT. The V gene is TRBV5-1, the J gene TRBJ1-6, with a possible D match to TRBD1 (5 bases). Germline V gives CDR1 SGHRS, CDR2 YFSETQ. There are 16 residues in the CDR3. Trimming took off 0 bases at V and 10 bases at J, with 17 bases between the two ends.

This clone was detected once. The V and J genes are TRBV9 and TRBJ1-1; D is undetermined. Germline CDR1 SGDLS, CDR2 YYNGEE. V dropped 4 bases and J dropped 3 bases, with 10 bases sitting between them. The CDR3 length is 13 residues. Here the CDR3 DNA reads TGTGCCAGCAGCCCCCCTTCGTACACTGAAGCTTTCTTT. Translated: CASSPPSYTEAFF.

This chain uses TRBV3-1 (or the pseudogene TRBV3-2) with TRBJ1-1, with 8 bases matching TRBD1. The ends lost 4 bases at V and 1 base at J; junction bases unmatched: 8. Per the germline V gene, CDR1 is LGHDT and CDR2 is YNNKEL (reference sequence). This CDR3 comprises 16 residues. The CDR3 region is CASSPRLGQGNTEAFF. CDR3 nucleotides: TGTGCCAGCAGCCCCCGGTTAGGACAGGGGAACACTGAAGCTTTCTTT.

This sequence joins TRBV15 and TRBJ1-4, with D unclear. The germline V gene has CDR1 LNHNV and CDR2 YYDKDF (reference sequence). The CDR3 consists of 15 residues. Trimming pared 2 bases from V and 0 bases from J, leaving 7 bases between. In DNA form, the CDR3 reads TGTGCCACCAGCAGATACACCCCAACTAATGAAAAACTGTTTTTT. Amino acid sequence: CATSRYTPTNEKLFF.

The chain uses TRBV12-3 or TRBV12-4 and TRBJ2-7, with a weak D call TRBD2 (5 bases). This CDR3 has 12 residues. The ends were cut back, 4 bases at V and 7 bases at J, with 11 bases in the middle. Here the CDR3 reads CASSSPLGEQYF. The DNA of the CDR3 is TGTGCCAGCAGTTCCCCACTAGGGGAGCAGTACTTC.

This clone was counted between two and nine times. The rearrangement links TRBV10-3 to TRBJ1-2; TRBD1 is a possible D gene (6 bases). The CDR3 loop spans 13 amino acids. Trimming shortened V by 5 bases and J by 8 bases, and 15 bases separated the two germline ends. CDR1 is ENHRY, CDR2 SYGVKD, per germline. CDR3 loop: CAISSGTSGGYTF. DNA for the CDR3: TGTGCCATCAGTTCCGGGACATCGGGCGGCTACACCTTC.

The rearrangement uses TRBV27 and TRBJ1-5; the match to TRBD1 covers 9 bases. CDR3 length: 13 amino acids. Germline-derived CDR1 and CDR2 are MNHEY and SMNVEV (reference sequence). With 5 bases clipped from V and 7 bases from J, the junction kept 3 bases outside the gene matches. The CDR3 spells CASSGDREQPQHF. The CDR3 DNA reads TGTGCCAGCAGTGGGGACAGGGAACAGCCCCAGCATTTT.

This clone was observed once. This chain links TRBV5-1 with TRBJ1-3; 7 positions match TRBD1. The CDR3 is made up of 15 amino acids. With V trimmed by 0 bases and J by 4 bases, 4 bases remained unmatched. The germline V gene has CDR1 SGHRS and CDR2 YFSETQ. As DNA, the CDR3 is TGCGCCAGCAGCTTGGACAGGGGAGACGGAAACACCATATATTTT. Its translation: CASSLDRGDGNTIYF.

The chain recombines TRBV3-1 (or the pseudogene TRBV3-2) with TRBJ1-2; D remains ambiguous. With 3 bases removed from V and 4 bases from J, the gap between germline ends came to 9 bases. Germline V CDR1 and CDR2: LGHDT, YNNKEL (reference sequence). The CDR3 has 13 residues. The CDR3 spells CASSQGIGYGYTF. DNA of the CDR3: TGTGCCAGCAGCCAGGGAATAGGCTATGGCTACACCTTC.

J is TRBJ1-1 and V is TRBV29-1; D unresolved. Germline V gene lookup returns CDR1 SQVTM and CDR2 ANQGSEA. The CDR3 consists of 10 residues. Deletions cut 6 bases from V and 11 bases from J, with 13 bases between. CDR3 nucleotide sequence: TGCAGCGTCGTTGAGCGTCGCGCTTTCTTT. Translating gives CSVVERRAFF.

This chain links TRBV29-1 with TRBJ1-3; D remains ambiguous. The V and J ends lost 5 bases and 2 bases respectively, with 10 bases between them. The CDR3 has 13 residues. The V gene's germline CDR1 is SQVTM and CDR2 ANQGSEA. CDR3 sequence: CSVKSPAGNTIYF. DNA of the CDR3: TGCAGCGTTAAGTCGCCGGCTGGAAACACCATATATTTT.

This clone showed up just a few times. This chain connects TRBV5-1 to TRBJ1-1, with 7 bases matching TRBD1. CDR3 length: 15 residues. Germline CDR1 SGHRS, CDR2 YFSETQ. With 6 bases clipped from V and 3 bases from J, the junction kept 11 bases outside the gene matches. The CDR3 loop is CASKAQGGSDTEAFF. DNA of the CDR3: TGCGCCAGCAAGGCCCAGGGGGGGTCGGACACTGAAGCTTTCTTT.

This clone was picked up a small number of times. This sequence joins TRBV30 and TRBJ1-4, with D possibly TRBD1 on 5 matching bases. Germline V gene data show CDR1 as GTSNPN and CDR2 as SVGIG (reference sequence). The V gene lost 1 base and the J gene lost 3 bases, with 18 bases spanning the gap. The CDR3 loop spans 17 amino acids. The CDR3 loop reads CAWSDPGGEIANEKLFF. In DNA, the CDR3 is TGTGCCTGGAGTGACCCGGGGGGTGAGATAGCTAATGAAAAACTGTTTTTT. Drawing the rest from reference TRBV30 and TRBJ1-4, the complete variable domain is SQTIHQWPATLVQPVGSPLSLECTVEGTSNPNLYWYRQAAGRGLQLLFYSVGIGQISSEVPQNLSASRPQDRQFILSSKKLLLSDSGFYLCAWSDPGGEIANEKLFFGSGTQLSVL.